This TCR beta chain emerged from a study of OX40 agonist ivuxolimab in advanced cancers. Germline-derived CDR1 and CDR2 are MNHNY and SVGAGI (reference sequence). Deletions cut 2 bases from V and 3 bases from J, with 10 bases between. The CDR3 is 14 amino acids. The protocol was immunoSEQ multiplex PCR, while the TCRdb copy is restricted to in-frame clones and leaves out a portion. The sample contains tens of thousands of clones, more than 65% of which appear only once. Sequences were derived from CD4+ or CD8+ T cells sorted from blood, sampled in a trial of the OX40 agonist ivuxolimab. The genes are TRBV6-6 and TRBJ1-2, with D perhaps TRBD1 (5 bases). This TCR came from an adult with an advanced solid tumor such as melanoma, head and neck, liver or kidney cancer. This CDR3 reads CASSYPGLDYGYTF. The CDR3, as DNA: TGTGCCAGCAGTTACCCAGGGTTGGACTATGGCTACACCTTC.